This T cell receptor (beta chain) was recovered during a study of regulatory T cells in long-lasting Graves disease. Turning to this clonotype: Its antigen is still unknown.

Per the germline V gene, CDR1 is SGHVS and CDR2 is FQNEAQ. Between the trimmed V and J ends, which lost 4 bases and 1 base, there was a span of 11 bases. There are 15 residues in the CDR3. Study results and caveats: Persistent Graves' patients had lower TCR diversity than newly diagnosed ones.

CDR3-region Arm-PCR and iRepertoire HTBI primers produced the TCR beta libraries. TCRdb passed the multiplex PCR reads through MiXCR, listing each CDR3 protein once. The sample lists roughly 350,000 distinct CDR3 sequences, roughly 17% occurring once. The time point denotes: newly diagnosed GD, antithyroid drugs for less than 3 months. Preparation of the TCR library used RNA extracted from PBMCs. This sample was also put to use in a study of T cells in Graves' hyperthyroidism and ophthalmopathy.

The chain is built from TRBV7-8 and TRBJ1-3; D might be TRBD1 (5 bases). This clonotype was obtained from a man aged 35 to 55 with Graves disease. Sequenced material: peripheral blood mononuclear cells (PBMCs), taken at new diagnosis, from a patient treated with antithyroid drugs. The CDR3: CASSSQRGSGNTIYF. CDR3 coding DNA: TGTGCCAGCAGCTCCCAACGGGGGTCTGGAAACACCATATATTTT.